This TCR beta chain derives from a study of beta chain features in type 1 diabetes (dated by TCRdb to between 2017 and 2018). With regard to the full study: Patients and healthy donors did not differ in mean age, gender distribution, total cell number or subset yield. Across all samples, approximately 98,000,000 sorted cells were examined, and cell number per subset correlated strongly with RNA yield. The study compared TCRB repertoires of sorted circulating CD4+ T cell subsets between recently diagnosed type 1 diabetes patients and matched healthy donors. Naive and central memory subsets were obtained from all 28 donors, but regulatory and stem cell-like memory subsets were isolated from only 8 patients and roughly 8 healthy donors.

Each donor gave one peripheral blood draw, approximately 0.11 L on average, collected into heparinised tubes. A BD FACSAria II was used to sort naive, central memory, regulatory and stem cell-like memory CD4+ T cells with a panel that included CD45RO, CCR7, CD25, CD127, CD95 and CD27. All sorted populations exceeded 98% purity. PBMCs were isolated immediately by Lymphoprep density gradient centrifugation and stained directly without culture. Samples were stained and sorted in pairs, with one healthy donor and one patient per experiment, so that batch effects were minimized. For this clone: What antigen it recognizes has not been identified. The record has no base qualities; no much larger clone is one base away.

CDR1 and CDR2, looked up from the germline V gene, are MNHNS and SASEGT. The germline ends are 6 bases apart after V is trimmed by 3 bases and J by 3 bases. CDR3 length: 12 amino acids, cysteine to phenylalanine. Of all the DNA, just the CDR3 is kept, 36 bases in frame from base 1. Study-wide conclusions, independent of this receptor: The naive, central memory and regulatory TCRB repertoires appeared to resemble one another more closely among patients than among healthy donors. At VDJ recombination sites, type 1 diabetes patients had fewer insertions and more deleted nucleotides, which implies abnormalities in thymic rearrangement. Because small numbers of individuals were included in the HLA sub-analyses, any influence of HLA type on TCRB rearrangement was left unresolved. Shorter templates might have been favored by PCR, but patient and control samples were amplified and corrected together, so both groups would have been affected equally by any skew. Because cDNA was sequenced instead of genomic DNA, highly expressing activated cells could be over-represented, though the groups showed no difference in activation or CD3 levels. In all four CD4+ subsets, TCRB CDR3 length was moderately but significantly shorter in type 1 diabetes patients.

The entire isolated RNA was reverse transcribed using the High Capacity cDNA Reverse Transcription Kit, and thus expressed TCRB transcripts were sequenced. Naive, central memory and regulatory T cell samples underwent deep immunoSEQ sequencing, averaging around 3.9 million total reads per sample. Sorted cells were lysed in RLT buffer and RNA was extracted with DNase-treated RNeasy Micro or Mini kits, depending on cell number. To prevent cross-contamination, every cell subset was processed on its own, while patient and healthy donor samples were processed together. TCRB sequences were amplified from cDNA with the immunoSEQ multiplex PCR, producing 87-bp fragments spanning the CDR3 region. The amplicons were sequenced using the Illumina HiSeq platform. Per the source publication's procedure: Synthetic template baselines were used to correct PCR bias computationally, reads within Hamming distance 2 were collapsed, and singletons that could not be merged were discarded. Reads were aligned to IMGT to assign V, D and J genes, CDR3 length, and insertions or deletions at six rearrangement sites. Clonotype counts were normalized to sorted cell number within each subset before computing true diversity and Gini coefficients with the tcR R package. Repertoire sharing was quantified using the overlap coefficient calculated on TCRB nucleotide sequences. TCRdb's version of the immuneACCESS table is confined to in-frame rearrangements and falls short of the full clone set. An unresolved V gene accounts for under half of the shortfall where checked; the remainder is of unknown origin. V and J calls plus clone size are reproduced from that table; the DNA served to infer D and trimming. For this sample the table gives hundreds of thousands of clones, of which 14% were detected only once. The ten largest clones add up to more than 6.5% of the sample.

The chain links TRBV6-1 with TRBJ2-7; no D gene is confidently identified. The receptor's source is a man under 40 in good health. Sequencing input: central memory CD4+ T cells from blood. The DNA reads TGTGCCAGCAGTGACGGCAACTACGAGCAGTACTTC. Its product reads: CASSDGNYEQYF.